The entry below describes one T cell receptor (beta chain). It has no known antigen specificity. No much larger clone exists at a distance of one base, and base qualities are not known. TCRbeta CDR3 regions were amplified from genomic DNA by means of the immunoSEQ Assay, a bias-controlled multiplex PCR. The paper's data handling went like this. The number of nucleated cells in each sample was estimated by amplification of reference gene primers within the assay. To quantify the absolute abundance of each unique TCRbeta CDR3 rearrangement, sequence reads were collapsed and filtered. Productive Simpson clonality was computed per sample as the square root of Simpson's diversity index over productive rearrangements. Here the immuneACCESS table is served through TCRdb, limited to in-frame sequences with V and J called. Missing clones are a known gap in these copies; in checked studies unresolved V genes cover under half, and the rest lacks a known reason. The V and J calls and clone size were taken over from that table, and D and trimming were inferred from the DNA. This sample holds 300,000 to 350,000 clones; roughly 88% were observed only once. Of the sample, 2.2% is held by the ten largest clones.

Participants in the prospective study were enrolled through a virtual design, were aged roughly 18 to 100 years, and lived in roughly 24 United States geographic areas. Cohort assignment in the prospective study relied on participant-reported clinical history from a screening survey and a study questionnaire. For ImmuneRACE Cohort 3, a participant was defined as recovered based on two consecutive negative NP/OP PCR tests, clearance by a healthcare professional, or resolution of symptoms. Each participant in the prospective study had whole blood, serum and a nasopharyngeal or oropharyngeal swab collected by mobile phlebotomists. Over a roughly 2-month period, participants in the prospective study had the option of providing additional blood draws and questionnaires. Before DNA extraction, prospective study blood samples were shipped either frozen or at room temperature. This entry belongs to a study of blood T cell repertoires in COVID-19 (dated by TCRdb to about 2020). Regarding the research as a whole: Collaborator samples came from the United States, Italy and Spain and covered acute and convalescent phases of COVID-19. The material from the prospective study consisted of cDNA or gDNA derived from T cells, B-cell-depleted T cells, or PBMCs. Subjects who had been exposed to COVID-19, were actively infected with it, or had recovered from it provided the deeply sampled blood TCRbeta repertoires that made up the dataset. The repertoires were released in a freely available public database intended as a resource for research on the immune response to SARS-CoV-2. Samples came from the ongoing ImmuneRACE study (first 160 participants) plus 1,254 subjects from 6 global collaborators. Nearly every sample came with metadata listing a de-identified subject ID, COVID-19 status, age in years and sex. Where available, HLA class I and class II types were obtained from metadata supplied by the sample provider rather than from assay-based typing. What the work shows at the level of the full study, not this receptor alone: The quantity of clinical and demographic metadata differed by source and by participant and was supplied without curation.

CDR1 is given as SGHTA and CDR2 as FQGNSA, both from the germline V gene. Germline trimming amounts to 6 bases on V and 0 bases on J, with 5 as the count of junction bases outside the gene matches. The CDR3 sequence holds 15 residues, the cysteine and phenylalanine included. The only DNA kept is the CDR3, 45 bases in frame from the first base. The chain was built from TRBV7-2 and TRBJ2-1; 7 bases in the junction line up with TRBD1. The source of this sequence is a man aged 30 to 39 who had recovered from COVID-19. Sequenced sample: PBMCs or T cells enriched from blood (not recorded which). DNA sequence: TGTGCCAGCAGAAGCAGGGGGAGCTCCTACAATGAGCAGTTCTTC. This translates into CASRSRGSSYNEQFF.